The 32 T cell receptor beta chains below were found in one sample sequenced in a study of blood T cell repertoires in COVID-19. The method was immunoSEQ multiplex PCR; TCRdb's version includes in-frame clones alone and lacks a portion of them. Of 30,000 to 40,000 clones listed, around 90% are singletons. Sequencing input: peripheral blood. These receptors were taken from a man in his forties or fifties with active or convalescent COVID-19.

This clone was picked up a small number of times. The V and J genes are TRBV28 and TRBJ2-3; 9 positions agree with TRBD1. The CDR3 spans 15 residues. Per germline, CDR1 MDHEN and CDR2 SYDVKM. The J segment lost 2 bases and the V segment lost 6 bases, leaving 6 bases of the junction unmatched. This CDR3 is CASRTDRGLTDTQYF. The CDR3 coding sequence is TGTGCCAGCAGAACGGACAGGGGCCTCACAGATACGCAGTATTTT.

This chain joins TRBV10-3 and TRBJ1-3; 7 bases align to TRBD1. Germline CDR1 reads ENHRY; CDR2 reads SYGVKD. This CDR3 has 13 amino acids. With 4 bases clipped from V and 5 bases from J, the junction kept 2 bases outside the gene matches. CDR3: CAISGQGRNTIYF. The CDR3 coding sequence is TGTGCCATCAGTGGACAGGGTAGAAACACCATATATTTT.

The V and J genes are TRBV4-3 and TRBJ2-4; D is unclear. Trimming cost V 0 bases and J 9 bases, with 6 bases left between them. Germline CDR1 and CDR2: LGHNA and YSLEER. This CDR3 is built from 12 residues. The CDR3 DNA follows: TGCGCCAGCAGCCAAGAACGGAGCATTCAGTACTTC. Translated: CASSQERSIQYF.

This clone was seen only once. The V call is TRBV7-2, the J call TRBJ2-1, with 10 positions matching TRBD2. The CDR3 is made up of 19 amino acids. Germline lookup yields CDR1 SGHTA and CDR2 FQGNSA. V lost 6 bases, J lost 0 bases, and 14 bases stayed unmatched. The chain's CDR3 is CASSHPGTSVGGSYNEQFF. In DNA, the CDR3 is TGTGCCAGCAGTCACCCCGGGACTAGCGTAGGGGGCTCCTACAATGAGCAGTTCTTC.

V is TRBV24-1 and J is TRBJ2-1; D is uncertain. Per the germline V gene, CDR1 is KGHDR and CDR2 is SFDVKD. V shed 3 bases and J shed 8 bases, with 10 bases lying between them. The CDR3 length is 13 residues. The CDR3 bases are TGTGCCACCAGTGATCCGCTAGAAGATGAGCAGTTCTTC. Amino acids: CATSDPLEDEQFF.

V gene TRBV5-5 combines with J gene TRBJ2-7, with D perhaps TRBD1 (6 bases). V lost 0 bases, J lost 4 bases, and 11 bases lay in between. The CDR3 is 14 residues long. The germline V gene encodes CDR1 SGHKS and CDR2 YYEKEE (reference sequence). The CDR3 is CASSLGGTRYEQYF. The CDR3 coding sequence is TGTGCCAGCAGCTTGGGAGGGACACGTTACGAGCAGTACTTC.

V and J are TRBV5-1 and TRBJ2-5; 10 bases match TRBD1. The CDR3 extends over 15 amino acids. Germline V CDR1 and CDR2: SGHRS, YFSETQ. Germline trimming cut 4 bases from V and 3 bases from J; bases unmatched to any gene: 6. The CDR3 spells CASSVGGTGEETQYF. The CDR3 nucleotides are TGCGCCAGCAGCGTTGGGGGGACAGGGGAAGAGACCCAGTACTTC.

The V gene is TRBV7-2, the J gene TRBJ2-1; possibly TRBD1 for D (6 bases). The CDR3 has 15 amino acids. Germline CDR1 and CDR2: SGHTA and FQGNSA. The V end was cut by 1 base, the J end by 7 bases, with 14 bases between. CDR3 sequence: CASSLVRGVGNEQFF. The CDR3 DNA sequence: TGTGCCAGCAGCTTAGTCAGGGGCGTAGGGAATGAGCAGTTCTTC.

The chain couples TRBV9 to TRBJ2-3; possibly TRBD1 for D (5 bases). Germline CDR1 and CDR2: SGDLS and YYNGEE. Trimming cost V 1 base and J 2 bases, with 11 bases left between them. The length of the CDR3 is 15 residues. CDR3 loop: CASSVRGRFTDTQYF. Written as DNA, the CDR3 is TGTGCCAGCAGCGTAAGGGGCAGGTTCACAGATACGCAGTATTTT.

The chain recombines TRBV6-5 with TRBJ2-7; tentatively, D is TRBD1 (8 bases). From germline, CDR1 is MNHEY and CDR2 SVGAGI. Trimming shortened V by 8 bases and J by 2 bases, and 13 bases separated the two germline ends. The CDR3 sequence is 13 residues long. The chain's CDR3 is CASGQGGPYEQYF. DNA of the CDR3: TGTGCCAGCGGACAGGGAGGGCCCTACGAGCAGTACTTC.

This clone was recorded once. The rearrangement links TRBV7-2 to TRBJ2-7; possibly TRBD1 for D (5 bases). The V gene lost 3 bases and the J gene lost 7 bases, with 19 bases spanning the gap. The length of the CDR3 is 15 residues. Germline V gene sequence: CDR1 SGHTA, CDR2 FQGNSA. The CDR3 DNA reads TGTGCCAGCAGCTTCCGGTTGGGCACAGGCCGGGAGCAGTACTTC. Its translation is CASSFRLGTGREQYF.

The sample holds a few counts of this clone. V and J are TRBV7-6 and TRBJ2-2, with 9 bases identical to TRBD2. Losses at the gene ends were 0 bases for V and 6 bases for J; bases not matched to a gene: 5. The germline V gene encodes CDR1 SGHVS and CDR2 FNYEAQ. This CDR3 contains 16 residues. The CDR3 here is CASSLAGTSSPGELFF. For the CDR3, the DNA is TGTGCCAGCAGCTTAGCAGGGACTAGCTCCCCCGGGGAGCTGTTTTTT.

This CDR3 is CASSPSSGTTYNEQFF. The CDR3 DNA sequence: TGTGCCAGTAGTCCCTCGTCCGGGACAACCTACAATGAGCAGTTCTTC. The chain has TRBV19 and TRBJ2-1; D is perhaps TRBD1 (6 bases). CDR3 length: 16 amino acids. V was pared by 5 bases and J by 2 bases, with 16 bases between. CDR1 is LNHDA, CDR2 SQIVND, per germline (reference sequence).

Here the CDR3 DNA reads TGTGCCAGCAGCACGGCGGGTGGAAGGTACGAGCAGTACTTC. Its translation is CASSTAGGRYEQYF. The chain carries TRBV28 and TRBJ2-7; D possibly corresponds to TRBD2 (5 bases). Trimming shortened V by 6 bases and J by 4 bases, and 16 bases separated the two germline ends. Germline assignment: CDR1 MDHEN and CDR2 SYDVKM. This CDR3 is 14 amino acids long.

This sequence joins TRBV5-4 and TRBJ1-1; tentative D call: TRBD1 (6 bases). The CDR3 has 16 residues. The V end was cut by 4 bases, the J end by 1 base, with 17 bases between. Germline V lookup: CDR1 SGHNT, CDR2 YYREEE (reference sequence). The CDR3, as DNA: TGTGCCAGCAGCCCCTCCTTGGGGGCGCGGAACACTGAAGCTTTCTTT. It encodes CASSPSLGARNTEAFF.

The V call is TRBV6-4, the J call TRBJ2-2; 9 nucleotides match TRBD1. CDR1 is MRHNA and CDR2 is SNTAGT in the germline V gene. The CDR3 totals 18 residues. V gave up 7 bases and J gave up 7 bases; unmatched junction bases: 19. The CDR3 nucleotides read TGTGCCAGCACCAATAGAAGACCCCCGGACAGGGGAAGCGGGGAGCTGTTTTTT. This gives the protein CASTNRRPPDRGSGELFF.

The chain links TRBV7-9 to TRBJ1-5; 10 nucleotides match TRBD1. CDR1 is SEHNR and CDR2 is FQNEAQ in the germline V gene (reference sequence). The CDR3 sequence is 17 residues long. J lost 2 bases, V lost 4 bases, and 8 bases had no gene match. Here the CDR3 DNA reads TGTGCCAGCAGCTCCGGGACAGGGGTAATCGGCAATCAGCCCCAGCATTTT. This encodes CASSSGTGVIGNQPQHF. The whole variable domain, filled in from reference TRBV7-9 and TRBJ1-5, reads DTGVSQNPRHKITKRGQNVTFRCDPISEHNRLYWYRQTLGQGPEFLTYFQNEAQLEKSRLLSDRFSAERPKGSFSTLEIQRTEQGDSAMYLCASSSGTGVIGNQPQHFGDGTRLSIL.

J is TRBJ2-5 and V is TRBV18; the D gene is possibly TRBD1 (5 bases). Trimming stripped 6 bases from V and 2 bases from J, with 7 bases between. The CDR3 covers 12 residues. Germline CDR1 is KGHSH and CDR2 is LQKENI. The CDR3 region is CASSWTQETQYF. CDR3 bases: TGTGCCAGCTCGTGGACACAAGAGACCCAGTACTTC.

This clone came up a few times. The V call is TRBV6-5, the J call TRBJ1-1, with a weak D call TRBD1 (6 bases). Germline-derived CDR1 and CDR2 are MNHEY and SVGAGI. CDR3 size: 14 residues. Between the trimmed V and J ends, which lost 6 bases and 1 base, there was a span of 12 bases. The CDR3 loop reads CASRRGHTNTEAFF. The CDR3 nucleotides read TGTGCCAGCAGAAGGGGACATACGAACACTGAAGCTTTCTTT.

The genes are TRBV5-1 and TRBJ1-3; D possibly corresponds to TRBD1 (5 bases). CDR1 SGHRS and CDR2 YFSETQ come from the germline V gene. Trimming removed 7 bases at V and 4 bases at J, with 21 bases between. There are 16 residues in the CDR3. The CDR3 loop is CASRYPTGEKGNTIYF. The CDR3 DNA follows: TGCGCCAGCCGCTATCCGACGGGGGAAAAGGGAAACACCATATATTTT.

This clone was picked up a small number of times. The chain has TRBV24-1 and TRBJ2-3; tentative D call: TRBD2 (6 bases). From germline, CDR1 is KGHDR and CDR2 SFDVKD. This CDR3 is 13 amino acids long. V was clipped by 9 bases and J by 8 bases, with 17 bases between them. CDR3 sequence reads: CATQSAGGGTQYF. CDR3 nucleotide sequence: TGTGCCACCCAGTCAGCGGGCGGCGGTACGCAGTATTTT.

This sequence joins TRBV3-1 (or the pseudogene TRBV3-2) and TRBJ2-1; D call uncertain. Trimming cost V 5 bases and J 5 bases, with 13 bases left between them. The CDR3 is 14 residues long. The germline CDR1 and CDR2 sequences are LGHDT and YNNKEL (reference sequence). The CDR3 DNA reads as TGTGCCAGCAGCGGGCAGGCAATTAACAATGAGCAGTTCTTC. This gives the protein CASSGQAINNEQFF.

CDR3 sequence (DNA): TGTGCCAGCAGCTTAGAGGCTCAGGACAGGAACACTGAAGCTTTCTTT. This codes for CASSLEAQDRNTEAFF. The V call is TRBV7-6, the J call TRBJ1-1; D may be TRBD1 (6 bases). The ends were cut back, 1 base at V and 1 base at J, with 13 bases in the middle. Germline V lookup: CDR1 SGHVS, CDR2 FNYEAQ. The CDR3 extends over 16 amino acids.

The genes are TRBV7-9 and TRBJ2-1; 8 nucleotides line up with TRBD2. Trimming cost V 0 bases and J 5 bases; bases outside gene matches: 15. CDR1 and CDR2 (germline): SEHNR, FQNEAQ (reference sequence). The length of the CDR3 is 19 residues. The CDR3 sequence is CASSLAYNWKGLADNEQFF. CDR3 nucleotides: TGTGCCAGCAGCTTAGCGTACAACTGGAAAGGACTAGCCGACAATGAGCAGTTCTTC. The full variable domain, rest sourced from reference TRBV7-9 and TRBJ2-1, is DTGVSQNPRHKITKRGQNVTFRCDPISEHNRLYWYRQTLGQGPEFLTYFQNEAQLEKSRLLSDRFSAERPKGSFSTLEIQRTEQGDSAMYLCASSLAYNWKGLADNEQFFGPGTRLTVL.

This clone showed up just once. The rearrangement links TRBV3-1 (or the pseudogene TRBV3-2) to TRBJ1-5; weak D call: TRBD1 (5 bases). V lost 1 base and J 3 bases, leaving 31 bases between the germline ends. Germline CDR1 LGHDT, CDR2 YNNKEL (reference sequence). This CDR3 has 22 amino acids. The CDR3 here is CASSQGLGEGYFELLANQPQHF. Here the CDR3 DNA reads TGTGCCAGCAGCCAAGGTTTAGGGGAGGGGTATTTCGAGTTACTGGCCAATCAGCCCCAGCATTTT.

The CDR3 spells CASSGTAGMTDTQYF. The CDR3 DNA is TGTGCCAGCAGTGGGACGGCGGGGATGACAGATACGCAGTATTTT. This sequence joins TRBV2 and TRBJ2-3, with D possibly being TRBD2 (6 bases). Germline assignment: CDR1 SNHLY and CDR2 FYNNEI. Trimming took 4 bases from V and 3 from J, leaving 14 bases between them. There are 15 residues in the CDR3.

The CDR3 sequence: CASFQGQANYEQYF. CDR3 bases: TGTGCCAGCTTCCAGGGACAGGCCAACTACGAGCAGTACTTC. This rearrangement joins TRBV18 to TRBJ2-7; 8 bases agree with TRBD1. Looked up from germline, CDR1 is KGHSH and CDR2 is LQKENI. Trimming removed 7 bases from V and 3 bases from J; junction bases left unmatched: 8. The CDR3 consists of 14 residues.

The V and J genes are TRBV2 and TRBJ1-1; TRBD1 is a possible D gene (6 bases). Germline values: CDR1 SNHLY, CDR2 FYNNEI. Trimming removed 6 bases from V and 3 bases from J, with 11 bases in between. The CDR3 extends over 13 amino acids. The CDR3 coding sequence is TGTGCCAGCAGCCTAGGGGGTGACACTGAAGCTTTCTTT. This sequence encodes CASSLGGDTEAFF.

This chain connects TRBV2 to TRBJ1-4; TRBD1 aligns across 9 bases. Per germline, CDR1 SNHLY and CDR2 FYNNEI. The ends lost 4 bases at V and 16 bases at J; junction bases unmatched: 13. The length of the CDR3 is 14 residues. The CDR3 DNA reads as TGTGCCAGCAGTGGAGCGGGACAGGGAGCCACTCGGTTTTTT. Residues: CASSGAGQGATRFF.

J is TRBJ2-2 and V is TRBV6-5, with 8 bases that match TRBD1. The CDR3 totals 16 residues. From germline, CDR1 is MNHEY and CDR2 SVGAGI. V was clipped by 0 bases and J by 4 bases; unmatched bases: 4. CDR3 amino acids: CASSYSIQGGTGELFF. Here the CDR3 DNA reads TGTGCCAGCAGTTACTCGATACAGGGGGGCACCGGGGAGCTGTTTTTT.

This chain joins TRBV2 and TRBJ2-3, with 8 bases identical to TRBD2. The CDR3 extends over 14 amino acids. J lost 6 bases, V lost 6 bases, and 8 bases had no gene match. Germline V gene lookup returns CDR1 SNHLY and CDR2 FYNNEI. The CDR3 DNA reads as TGTGCCAGCAGACCACTAGCGGCTGGGGATACGCAGTATTTT. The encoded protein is CASRPLAAGDTQYF.

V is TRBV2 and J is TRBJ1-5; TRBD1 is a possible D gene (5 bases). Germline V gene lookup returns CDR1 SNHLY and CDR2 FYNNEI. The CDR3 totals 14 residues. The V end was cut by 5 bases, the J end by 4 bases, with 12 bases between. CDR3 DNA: TGTGCCAGCAGTTCAGCAGGGTGGAATCAGCCCCAGCATTTT. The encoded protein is CASSSAGWNQPQHF.